The 2 T cell receptor beta chains given below trace back to one sample, sequenced in a study of blood T cell repertoires in COVID-19. The data were produced by immunoSEQ multiplex PCR, yet TCRdb's version contains in-frame clones alone and is incomplete. This sample has 95,000 to 100,000 clones; 85% occur once, and the top ten carry approximately 1.8%. Specimen: peripheral blood. Receptors were obtained from a woman in her 70s with active or convalescent COVID-19.

In its sample, this clone was seen a few times. The chain joins TRBV4-3 to TRBJ1-2; 9 nucleotides agree with TRBD1. CDR1 is LGHNA and CDR2 is YSLEER in the germline V gene. Trimming cost V 4 bases and J 8 bases; bases outside gene matches: 8. The CDR3 has 14 residues. CDR3: CASSRDREVGGYTF. DNA for the CDR3: TGCGCCAGCAGCCGGGACAGGGAGGTCGGGGGCTACACCTTC.

The chain couples TRBV5-1 to TRBJ1-6, with D tentatively TRBD1 (6 bases). Germline CDR1 reads SGHRS; CDR2 reads YFSETQ. This CDR3 has 15 amino acids. Trimming removed 3 bases from V and 5 bases from J, with 12 bases in between. This CDR3 reads CASSWSDSDNSPLHF. CDR3 nucleotides: TGCGCCAGCAGCTGGTCGGACAGTGATAATTCACCCCTCCACTTT.